One sample yielded the 23 T cell receptor beta chains listed below, sequenced in a study of shared clonotypes between healthy human individuals. Naive CD8 cells, CD45RO-negative and positively selected for CCR7, excluded terminally differentiated effector memory CD45RA+ cells. Profiled with immunoSEQ multiplex PCR; TCRdb holds only in-frame clones, not every one. Of about 680,000 clones listed, roughly nine tenths are singletons. Material: naive CD8+ T cells sorted from blood. Receptors originate from a man aged 25-40 years in good health.

This chain uses TRBV27 with TRBJ2-1; maybe TRBD1 (5 bases). The CDR3 loop spans 15 amino acids. The germline V and J ends were trimmed by 1 base and 8 bases, with 15 bases remaining between them. CDR1 and CDR2 from the germline V gene are MNHEY and SMNVEV (reference sequence). Here the CDR3 reads CASSLWGPVPDEQFF. The CDR3 coding sequence is TGTGCCAGCAGTTTATGGGGCCCTGTTCCCGATGAGCAGTTCTTC.

The chain employs TRBV5-1 and TRBJ2-5; unclear D gene. Germline lookup yields CDR1 SGHRS and CDR2 YFSETQ. The V end was cut by 4 bases, the J end by 5 bases, with 21 bases between. The CDR3 is 16 amino acids. The CDR3: CASSQPEVVDGETQYF. In DNA, the CDR3 is TGCGCCAGCAGCCAACCAGAAGTGGTGGATGGGGAGACCCAGTACTTC. Full variable domain (remainder filled in from reference TRBV5-1 and TRBJ2-5): KAGVTQTPRYLIKTRGQQVTLSCSPISGHRSVSWYQQTPGQGLQFLFEYFSETQRNKGNFPGRFSGRQFSNSRSEMNVSTLELGDSALYLCASSQPEVVDGETQYFGPGTRLLVL.

The chain uses TRBV9 and TRBJ2-4, with 7 bases matching TRBD1. Germline assignment: CDR1 SGDLS and CDR2 YYNGEE. Trimming took 0 bases from V and 3 from J; bases not matched to a gene: 6. CDR3 length: 16 residues. CDR3 protein: CASSVEGGGSKNIQYF. DNA for the CDR3: TGTGCCAGCAGCGTAGAAGGGGGCGGTAGCAAAAACATTCAGTACTTC. The full variable domain, its missing parts supplied by reference TRBV9 and TRBJ2-4, is DSGVTQTPKHLITATGQRVTLRCSPRSGDLSVYWYQQSLDQGLQFLIQYYNGEERAKGNILERFSAQQFPDLHSELNLSSLELGDSALYFCASSVEGGGSKNIQYFGAGTRLSVL.

J is TRBJ1-2 and V is TRBV15; no clear D gene. This CDR3 spans 15 amino acids. Trimming shortened V by 0 bases and J by 4 bases, and 12 bases separated the two germline ends. The germline gives CDR1 LNHNV, CDR2 YYDKDF (reference sequence). The DNA of the CDR3 is TGTGCCACCAGCAGAGATCTCCCTGGGAGCTATGGCTACACCTTC. It is translated as CATSRDLPGSYGYTF.

The rearrangement uses TRBV15 and TRBJ1-1; no reliable D call. CDR1 is LNHNV and CDR2 is YYDKDF in the germline V gene (reference sequence). V was cut by 6 bases and J by 0 bases, with 2 bases left in between. The CDR3 has 11 amino acids. The CDR3 nucleotides are TGTGCCACCAGGCTGAACACTGAAGCTTTCTTT. This encodes CATRLNTEAFF.

J is TRBJ1-1 and V is TRBV7-9, with D hard to call. The germline CDR1 and CDR2 sequences are SEHNR and FQNEAQ (reference sequence). Trimming pared 5 bases from V and 2 bases from J, leaving 3 bases between. The CDR3 is 11 amino acids. DNA of the CDR3: TGTGCCAGCAGCAAAAACACTGAAGCTTTCTTT. This codes for CASSKNTEAFF.

The J gene is TRBJ2-1, the V gene TRBV29-1, with TRBD1 matching over 8 bases. This CDR3 comprises 13 residues. Trimming at V came to 6 bases and at J to 8 bases, leaving 9 bases not matched to a gene. CDR1 SQVTM and CDR2 ANQGSEA come from the germline V gene. The CDR3 sequence is CSVRDRTGYEQFF. The DNA for the CDR3 is TGCAGCGTCCGGGACAGGACGGGATATGAGCAGTTCTTC.

The gene calls are TRBV7-9 and TRBJ2-7, with D unresolved. The CDR3 is 15 residues long. The V end was cut by 3 bases, the J end by 9 bases, with 21 bases between. Germline assignment: CDR1 SEHNR and CDR2 FQNEAQ (reference sequence). CDR3 bases: TGTGCCAGCAGCTTCAGTGGCAGTGGTGGGTATGGGCAGTACTTC. Protein sequence: CASSFSGSGGYGQYF.

With regard to this clone: This same CDR3 is encoded by further DNA sequences in the sample. V gene TRBV27 combines with J gene TRBJ2-7, with D perhaps TRBD2 (5 bases). The CDR3 sequence is 11 residues long. V was shortened by 6 bases and J by 4 bases, with 7 bases between the two germline ends. Per the germline V gene, CDR1 is MNHEY and CDR2 is SMNVEV (reference sequence). The CDR3 nucleotides are TGTGCCAGCAGCCGCGGGTACGAGCAGTACTTC. This gives the protein CASSRGYEQYF.

This chain uses TRBV13 with TRBJ2-7; 7 positions agree with TRBD2. The CDR3 consists of 14 residues. V lost 2 bases to trimming and J lost 2 bases; unmatched junction nucleotides: 3. Germline CDR1 PRHDT, CDR2 FYEKMQ (reference sequence). The CDR3 DNA follows: TGTGCCAGCAGCTTACCGGGAGGTCCCTACGAGCAGTACTTC. Its translation: CASSLPGGPYEQYF. The variable domain in full, completed from reference TRBV13 and TRBJ2-7, reads AAGVIQSPRHLIKEKRETATLKCYPIPRHDTVYWYQQGPGQDPQFLISFYEKMQSDKGSIPDRFSAQQFSDYHSELNMSSLELGDSALYFCASSLPGGPYEQYFGPGTRLTVT.

J is TRBJ1-5 and V is TRBV9, with TRBD1 matching 7 bases. V lost 6 bases and J lost 3; bases outside the gene matches: 9. There are 15 residues in the CDR3. The germline V gene has CDR1 SGDLS and CDR2 YYNGEE. The CDR3 sequence: CASKNAGQYNQPQHF. CDR3 nucleotides: TGTGCCAGCAAGAACGCGGGACAGTACAATCAGCCCCAGCATTTT.

The V gene is TRBV11-2, the J gene TRBJ2-1; D remains unclear. The CDR3 extends over 15 amino acids. Trimming removed 3 bases at V and 7 bases at J, with 16 bases between. Germline values: CDR1 SGHAT, CDR2 FQNNGV. CDR3 sequence: CASSFDDGFKNEQFF. The CDR3 DNA reads as TGTGCCAGCAGCTTCGATGATGGGTTCAAAAATGAGCAGTTCTTC.

V and J are TRBV11-2 and TRBJ2-1; TRBD2 aligns across 13 bases. V was clipped by 5 bases and J by 4 bases; unmatched bases: 8. This CDR3 is built from 17 residues. Germline V gene sequence: CDR1 SGHAT, CDR2 FQNNGV. Here the CDR3 reads CASSPLTSGRPYNEQFF. As DNA, the CDR3 is TGTGCCAGCAGCCCACTGACTAGCGGGAGGCCATACAATGAGCAGTTCTTC.

This sequence joins TRBV5-4 and TRBJ2-3; TRBD1 matches 12 bases. From germline, CDR1 is SGHNT and CDR2 YYREEE (reference sequence). The CDR3 is 15 amino acids. The V and J ends lost 4 bases and 8 bases, in that order; junction bases with no gene match: 8. The CDR3 reads CASSGTGGGAGTQYF. In DNA, the CDR3 is TGTGCCAGCAGCGGGACAGGGGGCGGAGCCGGTACGCAGTATTTT.

The V call is TRBV2, the J call TRBJ2-1; 11 bases are a match to TRBD2. This CDR3 comprises 18 residues. The J segment lost 0 bases and the V segment lost 10 bases, leaving 14 bases of the junction unmatched. CDR1 and CDR2 (germline): SNHLY, FYNNEI. The CDR3 coding sequence is TGTGCCATAATTTCCCCTAGCGGGAGGCGGGGCTCCTACAATGAGCAGTTCTTC. Its translation: CAIISPSGRRGSYNEQFF.

This chain joins TRBV7-2 and TRBJ2-1, with a tentative D call TRBD2 (6 bases). V was shortened by 1 base and J by 6 bases, with 10 bases between the two germline ends. Germline-derived CDR1 and CDR2 are SGHTA and FQGNSA. CDR3 length: 14 residues. DNA of the CDR3: TGTGCCAGCAGCTTAGGGGGGGTCCTCAATGAGCAGTTCTTC. This codes for CASSLGGVLNEQFF.

The chain employs TRBV5-4 and TRBJ2-5; D remains unclear. The germline V gene has CDR1 SGHNT and CDR2 YYREEE (reference sequence). V was trimmed by 4 bases and J by 5 bases, leaving 15 bases between them. The CDR3 has 14 residues. CDR3 protein: CASSMDPAGETQYF. The CDR3 DNA reads TGTGCCAGCAGCATGGACCCGGCTGGGGAGACCCAGTACTTC.

The J gene is TRBJ1-1, the V gene TRBV6-6, with D perhaps TRBD1 (5 bases). CDR1 is MNHNY and CDR2 is SVGAGI in the germline V gene (reference sequence). The CDR3 is 15 residues long. The V end lost 2 bases, the J end lost 2 bases, and 12 bases lay between the germline ends. The CDR3 DNA is TGTGCCAGCAGTTACGTACCCGGGGCTAACACTGAAGCTTTCTTT. This sequence encodes CASSYVPGANTEAFF.

The chain couples TRBV25-1 to TRBJ1-2; 7 bases are a match to TRBD1. Trimming cost V 4 bases and J 4 bases; bases outside gene matches: 9. Germline loops: CDR1 MGHDK, CDR2 SYGVNS. This CDR3 region has 15 residues. The CDR3 DNA reads as TGTGCCAGCAGTGGCTCGACAGGGTTCCCCTATGGCTACACCTTC. Translation: CASSGSTGFPYGYTF.

This chain connects TRBV7-9 to TRBJ1-3, with 7 bases aligning to TRBD1. V lost 1 base, J lost 11 bases, and 11 bases stayed unmatched. CDR1 and CDR2 from the germline V gene are SEHNR and FQNEAQ (reference sequence). CDR3 size: 15 residues. The CDR3 nucleotides are TGTGCCAGCAGCTTAGAGGGACAGACCCTAAGGGCCATATATTTT. This translates into CASSLEGQTLRAIYF.

This chain uses TRBV5-1 with TRBJ2-7; TRBD1 or TRBD2 may be the D gene (5 bases each). The CDR3 totals 13 residues. V was trimmed by 4 bases and J by 2 bases, leaving 10 bases between them. Germline V CDR1 and CDR2: SGHRS, YFSETQ. The CDR3 nucleotides read TGCGCCAGCAGCGCCGGGACCACCTACGAGCAGTACTTC. Amino acids: CASSAGTTYEQYF.

The chain combines TRBV10-2 with TRBJ1-1; D gene uncertain. The CDR3 is 13 residues long. V lost 2 bases to trimming and J lost 8 bases, with 12 bases between them. The V gene's germline CDR1 is WSHSY and CDR2 SAAADI. The CDR3 spells CASSESNLGEAFF. The DNA of the CDR3 is TGCGCCAGCAGTGAGAGTAATCTAGGGGAAGCTTTCTTT.

V usage is TRBV27 and J usage is TRBJ1-5, with unresolved D. The CDR3 extends over 19 amino acids. Trimming shortened V by 4 bases and J by 6 bases, and 28 bases separated the two germline ends. Germline CDR1 reads MNHEY; CDR2 reads SMNVEV (reference sequence). The CDR3 here is CASSSSIGIGEGFGQPQHF. CDR3 DNA: TGTGCCAGCAGTTCCAGTATCGGGATTGGGGAGGGTTTTGGTCAGCCCCAGCATTTT.